This TCR beta chain was obtained from a study of molecular identifiers for immune sequencing clone quantification. Via MiXCR, TCRdb re-called the PCR reads, giving one row per CDR3 protein. The sample has fewer than 30,000 distinct CDR3 sequences; roughly 18% are singletons. Sorting was used to obtain naive CD8 T cells (CD8+CD4-CCR7+CD45RA+). Input material: naive CD8+ T cells from blood, with Jurkat cell RNA spiked in. Subset: FACS-sorted CD8+CD4-CCR7+CD45RA+ naive T cells. This TCR was sampled from a human donor in good health. Some libraries in this study had Jurkat cell RNA spiked in.

This CDR3 reads CASSPRRQQNTEAFF. In DNA form, the CDR3 reads TGTGCCAGCAGCCCGAGGCGACAGCAGAACACTGAAGCTTTCTTT. V is TRBV7-2 and J is TRBJ1-1; D is perhaps TRBD1 (5 bases). Germline V gives CDR1 SGHTA, CDR2 FQGNSA. V lost 5 bases to trimming and J lost 1 base, with 14 bases between them. The CDR3 is made up of 15 amino acids.